One sample yielded the 15 T cell receptor beta chains listed below, sequenced in a study of PD-1 blockade in mismatch repair-deficient tumors. Using immunoSEQ multiplex PCR, the repertoire was profiled, and TCRdb retains in-frame clones only, with some absent. The table lists under 95,000 clones, more than 80% of them singletons. Sequences were derived from peripheral blood, sampled 44 weeks after starting pembrolizumab. The receptor source for this set is an adult with mismatch repair-deficient cancer.

The chain has TRBV27 and TRBJ2-1, with D unclear. CDR1 is MNHEY and CDR2 is SMNVEV in the germline V gene (reference sequence). V dropped 5 bases and J dropped 4 bases, with 3 bases sitting between them. The CDR3 is 11 amino acids. The CDR3 coding sequence is TGTGCCAGCAGTCAATACAATGAGCAGTTCTTC. Amino acid sequence: CASSQYNEQFF.

The chain is built from TRBV6-1 and TRBJ1-1; D gene uncertain. CDR1 is MNHNS, CDR2 SASEGT, per germline. The CDR3 is 13 amino acids. V was trimmed by 2 bases and J by 5 bases, leaving 9 bases between them. CDR3 amino acids: CASSETVWTEAFF. Written as DNA, the CDR3 is TGTGCCAGCAGTGAAACCGTTTGGACTGAAGCTTTCTTT.

This chain links TRBV10-3 with TRBJ2-2, with 9 bases that match TRBD2. Germline V CDR1 and CDR2: ENHRY, SYGVKD. The CDR3 is 17 residues long. V dropped 4 bases and J dropped 0; count of bases not matched to a gene: 6. The CDR3 coding sequence is TGTGCCATCAGTGGTACAGCGGGAGGTGCGAACACCGGGGAGCTGTTTTTT. Protein product: CAISGTAGGANTGELFF.

The chain joins TRBV19 to TRBJ1-3; no reliable D call. The germline CDR1 and CDR2 sequences are LNHDA and SQIVND (reference sequence). The CDR3 loop spans 13 amino acids. V lost 7 bases to trimming and J lost 0 bases, with 7 bases between them. CDR3 residues: CASTQTSGNTIYF. The CDR3 DNA is TGTGCCAGTACACAGACCTCTGGAAACACCATATATTTT.

V gene TRBV15 combines with J gene TRBJ2-6; perhaps TRBD1 as D (6 bases). The germline CDR1 and CDR2 sequences are LNHNV and YYDKDF (reference sequence). The V end lost 5 bases, the J end lost 0 bases, and 17 bases lay between the germline ends. The CDR3 loop spans 18 amino acids. Here the CDR3 DNA reads TGTGCCACCAGCCCGCGGACAGCCGGACACTCTGGGGCCAACGTCCTGACTTTC. Protein product: CATSPRTAGHSGANVLTF.

J is TRBJ1-1 and V is TRBV30; 9 nucleotides match TRBD1. V lost 0 bases, J lost 11 bases, and 4 bases stayed unmatched. The length of the CDR3 is 12 residues. Germline-derived CDR1 and CDR2 are GTSNPN and SVGIG (reference sequence). The DNA for the CDR3 is TGTGCCTGGAGTGTACAGGGGGCAGCGGCTTTCTTT. Amino acids: CAWSVQGAAAFF.

To note about this clone: The same CDR3 arises from other DNA sequences in this sample as well. V and J are TRBV30 and TRBJ1-1; D unresolved. Germline V CDR1 and CDR2: GTSNPN, SVGIG (reference sequence). This CDR3 has 12 amino acids. V lost 4 bases and J lost 0, with 6 bases in between. This chain's CDR3 is CAWTDLNTEAFF. The CDR3 DNA sequence: TGTGCCTGGACAGACCTGAACACTGAAGCTTTCTTT.

The gene calls are TRBV9 and TRBJ2-2; D may be TRBD1 (6 bases). Germline V gene lookup returns CDR1 SGDLS and CDR2 YYNGEE. V shed 3 bases and J shed 5 bases, with 8 bases lying between them. The CDR3 sequence is 13 residues long. CDR3 nucleotides: TGTGCCAGCAGCGGGACAGTTACCGGGGAGCTGTTTTTT. Amino acid sequence: CASSGTVTGELFF.

This clone has just a few counts. V and J are TRBV29-1 and TRBJ1-2; 7 bases agree with TRBD1. The CDR3 spans 12 residues. After removal of 7 bases from V and 2 bases from J, the junction contained 4 bases not matched to a gene. Germline lookup yields CDR1 SQVTM and CDR2 ANQGSEA. The CDR3 DNA follows: TGCAGCGCCGAGACAGGGAACTATGGCTACACCTTC. It specifies CSAETGNYGYTF.

This clone was detected only a few times. The rearrangement links TRBV15 to TRBJ2-1; TRBD2 agrees at 7 bases. V gave up 3 bases and J gave up 6 bases; unmatched junction bases: 2. The CDR3 runs 13 residues. Germline loops: CDR1 LNHNV, CDR2 YYDKDF (reference sequence). The DNA for the CDR3 is TGTGCCACCAGCAGTGGGAGGGGCAATGAGCAGTTCTTC. Translating gives CATSSGRGNEQFF.

The count of this clone is one. DNA of the CDR3: TGCAGCGTTGATTTCGGGGGAGCACGTCAAGAGACCCAGTACTTC. It yields the protein CSVDFGGARQETQYF. The gene calls are TRBV29-1 and TRBJ2-5; D is perhaps TRBD2 (6 bases). From germline, CDR1 is SQVTM and CDR2 ANQGSEA. V lost 3 bases, J lost 2 bases, and 16 bases lay in between. The length of the CDR3 is 15 residues.

The DNA of the CDR3 is TGTGCCAGCAGCCAAGAGAATAGCGGGGGTGCTGGAAACACCATATATTTT. It yields the protein CASSQENSGGAGNTIYF. The genes are TRBV4-2 and TRBJ1-3; tentatively, D is TRBD1 (5 bases). CDR3 length: 17 amino acids. The V gene's germline CDR1 is LGHNA and CDR2 YNFKEQ. V dropped 0 bases and J dropped 2 bases, with 14 bases sitting between them.

V and J are TRBV6-1 and TRBJ2-3, with a possible D match to TRBD2 (7 bases). V was pared by 2 bases and J by 3 bases, with 24 bases between. Germline CDR1 MNHNS, CDR2 SASEGT. The CDR3 totals 19 residues. CDR3 in DNA: TGTGCCAGCAGTGAATTTGGGGTTGGGGGCGGGAGTTTGACAGATACGCAGTATTTT. This encodes CASSEFGVGGGSLTDTQYF.

The CDR3 DNA sequence: TGTGCCAGCAGCTTAGGTCGACAGGCCACAGGTCTACGCGAGCAGTACTTC. It yields the protein CASSLGRQATGLREQYF. The chain joins TRBV7-2 to TRBJ2-7, with D maybe TRBD1 (6 bases). The CDR3 is made up of 17 amino acids. CDR1 is SGHTA and CDR2 is FQGNSA in the germline V gene. V lost 1 base and J lost 6, with 22 bases in between.

This clone was recorded only once. This sequence joins TRBV9 and TRBJ2-7, with D perhaps TRBD1 (6 bases). The CDR3 has 14 amino acids. Germline V gene data show CDR1 as SGDLS and CDR2 as YYNGEE. V lost 0 bases and J 3 bases, leaving 10 bases between the germline ends. DNA for the CDR3: TGTGCCAGCAGCGTAGACAGGGTTGGCTACGAGCAGTACTTC. Its protein product is CASSVDRVGYEQYF.